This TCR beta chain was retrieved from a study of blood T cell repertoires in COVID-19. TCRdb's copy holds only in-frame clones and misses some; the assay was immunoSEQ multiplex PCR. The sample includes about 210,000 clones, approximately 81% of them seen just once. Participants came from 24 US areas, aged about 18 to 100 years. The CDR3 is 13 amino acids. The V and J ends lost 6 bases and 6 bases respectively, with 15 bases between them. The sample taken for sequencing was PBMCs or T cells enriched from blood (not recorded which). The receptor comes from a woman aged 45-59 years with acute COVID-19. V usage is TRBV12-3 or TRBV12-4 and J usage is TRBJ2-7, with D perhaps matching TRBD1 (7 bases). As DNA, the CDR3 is TGTGCCAGCAGCGCTCACAGGGGAGGCGAGCAGTACTTC. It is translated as CASSAHRGGEQYF.